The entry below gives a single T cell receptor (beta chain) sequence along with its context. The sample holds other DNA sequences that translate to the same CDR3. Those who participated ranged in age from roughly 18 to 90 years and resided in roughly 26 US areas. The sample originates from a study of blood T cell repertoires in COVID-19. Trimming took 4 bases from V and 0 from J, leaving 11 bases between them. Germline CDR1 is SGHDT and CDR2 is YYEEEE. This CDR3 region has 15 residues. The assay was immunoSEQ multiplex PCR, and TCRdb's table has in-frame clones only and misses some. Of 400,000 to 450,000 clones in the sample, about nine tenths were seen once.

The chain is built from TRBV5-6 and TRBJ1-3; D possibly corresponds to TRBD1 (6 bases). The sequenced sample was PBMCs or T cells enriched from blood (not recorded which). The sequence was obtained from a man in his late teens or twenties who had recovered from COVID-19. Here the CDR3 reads CASSLGASSGNTIYF. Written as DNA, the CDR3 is TGTGCCAGCAGCCTGGGGGCGAGCTCTGGAAACACCATATATTTT.